This T cell receptor beta chain was observed in a study of blood T cell repertoires in COVID-19. Study information: Sites across the United States, Italy and Spain contributed samples from acute and convalescent COVID-19. Sample material is recorded as cDNA or gDNA derived from T cells, B-cell-depleted T cells, or PBMCs.

In the authors' workflow: Scientists estimated how many nucleated cells there were by amplifying reference gene primers. Assay: immunoSEQ multiplex PCR; the TCRdb copy retains only in-frame clones and omits some. From that table come the V and J calls and clone size; the DNA was used to work out D and trimming. The table lists a few hundred thousand clones, about nine tenths of them singletons. This clone was detected only a few times. This CDR3 has 16 amino acids. Germline trimming cut 0 bases from V and 2 bases from J; bases unmatched to any gene: 6. Germline V gene lookup returns CDR1 MGHRA and CDR2 YSYEKL.

The receptor comes from a man aged 60 to 69 who had recovered from COVID-19. Specimen: peripheral blood. The V call is TRBV4-1, the J call TRBJ2-7, with 8 bases that match TRBD1. The CDR3 DNA sequence: TGCGCCAGCAGCCAAGAAGGGGCAGGGGGCGCCTACGAGCAGTACTTC. This translates into CASSQEGAGGAYEQYF.